This T cell receptor (beta chain) was recorded in a study of blood T cell repertoires in COVID-19. For the study at large: Sites in the United States, Italy and Spain provided acute and convalescent COVID-19 samples. T cells, B-cell-depleted T cells, or PBMCs supplied cDNA or gDNA.

Original methodology: Amplification with reference gene primers provided the estimates of nucleated cell counts. Measured with immunoSEQ multiplex PCR; TCRdb has only the in-frame clones, and not every one. That table is the source of V, J and clone size, and D and trimming were worked out from the DNA. This sample has 90,000 to 150,000 clones, with about 79% found just once. The germline V gene has CDR1 KGHSH and CDR2 LQKENI. V was clipped by 1 base and J by 4 bases; unmatched bases: 4. The CDR3 contains 17 residues. The TCR sequence derives from a woman aged 80 or older with acute or convalescent COVID-19. The chain uses TRBV18 and TRBJ2-2; TRBD2 agrees at 12 bases. The sequenced sample was peripheral blood. CDR3 in DNA: TGTGCCAGCTCACCACGGCTAGCGGGAGGGCGCACCGGGGAGCTGTTTTTT. It codes for CASSPRLAGGRTGELFF.